This T cell receptor beta chain was sequenced for a study of monozygotic twins with inflammatory bowel disease. Study outcomes and limitations: Possibly because of limited power, concordant and discordant twins showed no difference in repertoire similarity.

As to this clonotype: As yet, its antigen is unknown.

The CDR3 is 15 residues long. Per germline, CDR1 MGHRA and CDR2 YSYEKL. In eight separate reactions per sample, cDNA was generated. For each CDR3 protein, TCRdb gives one entry from its re-call of the 5' RACE reads, without DNA. The sample yields approximately 330,000 distinct CDR3 sequences, of which the top ten take up 2% to 2.5%. Sequencing used blood. J is TRBJ1-1 and V is TRBV4-1; without DNA, the TCRdb call of TRBD1 cannot be checked. The TCR was taken from a human donor with ulcerative colitis or Crohn's disease, or a healthy co-twin of an affected twin (not recorded which). The CDR3 loop reads CGSSPRGDMNTEAFF.